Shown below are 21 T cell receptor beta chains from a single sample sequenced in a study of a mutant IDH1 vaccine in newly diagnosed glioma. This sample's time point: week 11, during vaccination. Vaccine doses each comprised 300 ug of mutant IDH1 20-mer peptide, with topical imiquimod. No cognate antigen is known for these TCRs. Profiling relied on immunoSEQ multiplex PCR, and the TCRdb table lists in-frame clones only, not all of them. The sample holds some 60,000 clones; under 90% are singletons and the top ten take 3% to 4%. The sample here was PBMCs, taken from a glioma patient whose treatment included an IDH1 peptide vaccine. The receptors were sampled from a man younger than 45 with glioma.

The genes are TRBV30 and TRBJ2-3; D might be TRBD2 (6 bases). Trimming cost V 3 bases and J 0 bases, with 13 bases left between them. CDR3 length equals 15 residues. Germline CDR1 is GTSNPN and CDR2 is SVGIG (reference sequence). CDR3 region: CAWSRGGPSTDTQYF. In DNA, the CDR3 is TGTGCCTGGAGCCGGGGAGGCCCTAGCACAGATACGCAGTATTTT.

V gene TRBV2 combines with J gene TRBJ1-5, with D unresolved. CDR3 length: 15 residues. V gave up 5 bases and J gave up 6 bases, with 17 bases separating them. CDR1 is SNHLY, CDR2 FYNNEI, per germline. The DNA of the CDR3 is TGTGCCAGCAGTCCCGTAAATTCTCGGGGTCAGCCCCAGCATTTT. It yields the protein CASSPVNSRGQPQHF.

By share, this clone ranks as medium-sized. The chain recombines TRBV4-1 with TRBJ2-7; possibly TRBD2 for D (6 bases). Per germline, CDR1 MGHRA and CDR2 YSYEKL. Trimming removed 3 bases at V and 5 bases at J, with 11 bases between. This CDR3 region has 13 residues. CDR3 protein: CASSQGGINEQYF. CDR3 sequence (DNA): TGCGCCAGCAGCCAGGGAGGAATCAACGAGCAGTACTTC.

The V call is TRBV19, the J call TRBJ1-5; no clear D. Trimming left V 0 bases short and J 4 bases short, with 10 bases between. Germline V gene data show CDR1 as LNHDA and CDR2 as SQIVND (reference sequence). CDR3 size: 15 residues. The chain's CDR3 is CASSIDHTLNQPQHF. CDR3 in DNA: TGTGCCAGTAGTATAGACCATACATTAAATCAGCCCCAGCATTTT.

CDR3 bases: TGTGCCAGTAACTCAGGCCCAGGGGACCACGAGCAGTACTTC. Translated, it gives CASNSGPGDHEQYF. This rearrangement joins TRBV19 to TRBJ2-7; D perhaps matches TRBD1 (6 bases). This CDR3 has 14 amino acids. Trimming stripped 7 bases from V and 5 bases from J, with 18 bases between. Looked up from germline, CDR1 is LNHDA and CDR2 is SQIVND (reference sequence).

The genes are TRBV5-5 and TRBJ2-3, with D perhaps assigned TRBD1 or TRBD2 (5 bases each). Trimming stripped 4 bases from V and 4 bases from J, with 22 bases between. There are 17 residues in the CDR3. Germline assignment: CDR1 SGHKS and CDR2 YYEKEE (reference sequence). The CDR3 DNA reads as TGTGCCAGCAGCCAGGCCCGGGGCACTGGAGGAGCAGATACGCAGTATTTT. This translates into CASSQARGTGGADTQYF.

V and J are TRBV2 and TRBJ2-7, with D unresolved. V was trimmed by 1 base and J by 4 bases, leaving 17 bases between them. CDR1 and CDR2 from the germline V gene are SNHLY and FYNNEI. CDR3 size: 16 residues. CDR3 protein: CASSEGQAFVGYEQYF. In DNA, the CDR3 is TGTGCCAGCAGTGAAGGGCAGGCCTTTGTTGGGTACGAGCAGTACTTC.

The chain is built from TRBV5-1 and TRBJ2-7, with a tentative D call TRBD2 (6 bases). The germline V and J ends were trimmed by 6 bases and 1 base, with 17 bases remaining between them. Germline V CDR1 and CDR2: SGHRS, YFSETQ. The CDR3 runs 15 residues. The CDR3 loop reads CASTADWGLSYEQYF. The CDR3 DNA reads TGCGCCAGCACCGCCGACTGGGGACTTTCCTACGAGCAGTACTTC. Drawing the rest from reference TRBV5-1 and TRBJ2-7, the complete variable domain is KAGVTQTPRYLIKTRGQQVTLSCSPISGHRSVSWYQQTPGQGLQFLFEYFSETQRNKGNFPGRFSGRQFSNSRSEMNVSTLELGDSALYLCASTADWGLSYEQYFGPGTRLTVT.

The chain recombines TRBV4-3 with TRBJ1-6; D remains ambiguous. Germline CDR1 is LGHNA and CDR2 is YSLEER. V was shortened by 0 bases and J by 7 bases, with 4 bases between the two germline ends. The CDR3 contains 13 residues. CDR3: CASSQDRNSPLHF. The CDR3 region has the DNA TGCGCCAGCAGCCAAGACAGGAATTCACCCCTCCACTTT.

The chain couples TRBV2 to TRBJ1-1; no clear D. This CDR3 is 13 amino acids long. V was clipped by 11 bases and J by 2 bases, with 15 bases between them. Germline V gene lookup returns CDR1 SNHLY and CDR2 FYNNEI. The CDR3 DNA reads TGTGCCGTACGGACGGATCAAAACACTGAAGCTTTCTTT. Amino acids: CAVRTDQNTEAFF.

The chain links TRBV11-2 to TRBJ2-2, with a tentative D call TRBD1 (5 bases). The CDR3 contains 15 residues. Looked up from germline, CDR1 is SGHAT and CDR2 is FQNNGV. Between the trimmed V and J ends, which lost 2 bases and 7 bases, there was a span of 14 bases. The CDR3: CASSLLPGQGGELFF. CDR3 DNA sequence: TGTGCCAGCAGCTTATTACCAGGGCAAGGCGGGGAGCTGTTTTTT.

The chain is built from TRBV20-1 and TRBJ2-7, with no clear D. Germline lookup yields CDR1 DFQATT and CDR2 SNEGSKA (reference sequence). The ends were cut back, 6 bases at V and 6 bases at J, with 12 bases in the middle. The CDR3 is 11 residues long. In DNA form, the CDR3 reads TGCAGTGCGCCTACAATTGGCGAGCAGTACTTC. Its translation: CSAPTIGEQYF.

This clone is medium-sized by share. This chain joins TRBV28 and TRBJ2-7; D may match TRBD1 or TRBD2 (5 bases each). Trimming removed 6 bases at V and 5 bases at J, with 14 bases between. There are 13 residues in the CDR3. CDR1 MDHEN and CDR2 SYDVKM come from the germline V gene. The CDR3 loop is CASSNRDGNEQYF. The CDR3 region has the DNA TGTGCCAGCAGCAACCGGGACGGAAACGAGCAGTACTTC.

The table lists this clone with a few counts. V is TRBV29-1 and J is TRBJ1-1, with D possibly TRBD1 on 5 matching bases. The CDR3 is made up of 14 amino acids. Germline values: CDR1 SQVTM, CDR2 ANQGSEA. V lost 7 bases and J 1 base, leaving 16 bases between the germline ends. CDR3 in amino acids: CSATEGRANTEAFF. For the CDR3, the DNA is TGCAGCGCCACAGAGGGACGGGCGAACACTGAAGCTTTCTTT.

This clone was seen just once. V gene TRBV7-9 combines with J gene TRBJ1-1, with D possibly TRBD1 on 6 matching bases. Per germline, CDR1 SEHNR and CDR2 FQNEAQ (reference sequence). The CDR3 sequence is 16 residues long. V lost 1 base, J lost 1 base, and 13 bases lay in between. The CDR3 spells CASSLVSGTPNTEAFF. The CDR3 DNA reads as TGTGCCAGCAGCTTAGTTTCGGGGACACCGAACACTGAAGCTTTCTTT. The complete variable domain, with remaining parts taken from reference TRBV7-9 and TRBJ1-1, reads DTGVSQNPRHKITKRGQNVTFRCDPISEHNRLYWYRQTLGQGPEFLTYFQNEAQLEKSRLLSDRFSAERPKGSFSTLEIQRTEQGDSAMYLCASSLVSGTPNTEAFFGQGTRLTVV.

This CDR3 is CASSLDLGTGGFGNTIYF. CDR3 sequence (DNA): TGTGCCAGCAGCCTAGACCTCGGGACAGGGGGCTTTGGAAACACCATATATTTT. The chain has TRBV9 and TRBJ1-3; 12 positions agree with TRBD1. CDR1 is SGDLS and CDR2 is YYNGEE in the germline V gene. The CDR3 totals 18 residues. V gave up 4 bases and J gave up 3 bases; unmatched junction bases: 11. The variable domain in full, completed from reference TRBV9 and TRBJ1-3, reads DSGVTQTPKHLITATGQRVTLRCSPRSGDLSVYWYQQSLDQGLQFLIQYYNGEERAKGNILERFSAQQFPDLHSELNLSSLELGDSALYFCASSLDLGTGGFGNTIYFGEGSWLTVV.

CDR3 nucleotides: TGTGCCAGCAGTCGAGGGGAGTGGATGGCTGCCACTGAAGCTTTCTTT. Amino acid sequence: CASSRGEWMAATEAFF. V usage is TRBV27 and J usage is TRBJ1-1; D is perhaps TRBD1 (5 bases). V was trimmed by 5 bases and J by 4 bases, leaving 20 bases between them. Germline V gene sequence: CDR1 MNHEY, CDR2 SMNVEV (reference sequence). The CDR3 extends over 16 amino acids.

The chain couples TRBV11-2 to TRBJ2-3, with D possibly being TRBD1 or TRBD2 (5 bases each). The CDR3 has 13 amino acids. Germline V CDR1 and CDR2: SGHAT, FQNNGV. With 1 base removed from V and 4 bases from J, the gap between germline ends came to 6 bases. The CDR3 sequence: CASSLVGPDTQYF. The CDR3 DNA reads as TGTGCCAGCAGCTTAGTGGGACCAGATACGCAGTATTTT.

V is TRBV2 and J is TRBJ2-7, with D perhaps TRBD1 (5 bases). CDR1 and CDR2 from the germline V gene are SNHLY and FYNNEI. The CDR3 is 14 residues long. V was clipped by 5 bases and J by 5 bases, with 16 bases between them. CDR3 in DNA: TGTGCCAGCAGTAGGTGGGGCCAAAACAACGAGCAGTACTTC. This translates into CASSRWGQNNEQYF. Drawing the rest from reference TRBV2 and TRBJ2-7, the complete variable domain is EPEVTQTPSHQVTQMGQEVILRCVPISNHLYFYWYRQILGQKVEFLVSFYNNEISEKSEIFDDQFSVERPDGSNFTLKIRSTKLEDSAMYFCASSRWGQNNEQYFGPGTRLTVT.

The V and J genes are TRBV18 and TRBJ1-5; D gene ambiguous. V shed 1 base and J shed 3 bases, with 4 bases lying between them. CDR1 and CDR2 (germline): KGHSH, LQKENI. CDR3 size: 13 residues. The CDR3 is CASSPQANQPQHF. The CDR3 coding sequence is TGTGCCAGCTCACCACAAGCCAATCAGCCCCAGCATTTT.

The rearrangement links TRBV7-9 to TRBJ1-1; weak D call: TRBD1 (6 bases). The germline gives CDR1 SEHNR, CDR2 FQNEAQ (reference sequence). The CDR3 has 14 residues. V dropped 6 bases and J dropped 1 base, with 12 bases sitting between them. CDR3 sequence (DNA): TGTGCCAGCAGATACCAGGGGACGAACACTGAAGCTTTCTTT. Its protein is CASRYQGTNTEAFF.